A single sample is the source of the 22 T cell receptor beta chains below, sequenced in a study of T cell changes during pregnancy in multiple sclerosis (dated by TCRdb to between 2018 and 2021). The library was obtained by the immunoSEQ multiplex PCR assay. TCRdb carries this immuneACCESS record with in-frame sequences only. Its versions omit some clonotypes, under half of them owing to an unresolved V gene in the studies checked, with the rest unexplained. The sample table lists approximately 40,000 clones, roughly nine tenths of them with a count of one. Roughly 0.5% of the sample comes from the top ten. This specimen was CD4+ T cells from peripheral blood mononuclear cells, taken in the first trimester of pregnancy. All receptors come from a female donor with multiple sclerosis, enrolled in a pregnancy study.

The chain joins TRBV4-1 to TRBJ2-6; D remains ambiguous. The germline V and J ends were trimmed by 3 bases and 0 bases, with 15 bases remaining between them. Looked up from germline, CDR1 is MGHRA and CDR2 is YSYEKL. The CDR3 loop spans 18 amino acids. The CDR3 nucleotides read TGCGCCAGCAGCCACGTGCCTAAACTAAGCTCTGGGGCCAACGTCCTGACTTTC. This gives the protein CASSHVPKLSSGANVLTF.

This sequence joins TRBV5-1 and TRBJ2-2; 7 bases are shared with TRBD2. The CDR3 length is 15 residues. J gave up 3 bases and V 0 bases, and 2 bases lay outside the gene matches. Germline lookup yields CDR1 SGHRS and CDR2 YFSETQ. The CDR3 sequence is CASSLASGDTGELFF. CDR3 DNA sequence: TGCGCCAGCAGCTTGGCTAGCGGTGACACCGGGGAGCTGTTTTTT.

The CDR3: CASSSGVGGTEAFF. The CDR3 coding sequence is TGTGCCAGCAGCTCAGGGGTGGGTGGCACTGAAGCTTTCTTT. This chain connects TRBV7-9 to TRBJ1-1, with TRBD1 as a possible D gene (6 bases). Looked up from germline, CDR1 is SEHNR and CDR2 is FQNEAQ (reference sequence). V lost 4 bases to trimming and J lost 4 bases, with 13 bases between them. The CDR3 spans 14 residues.

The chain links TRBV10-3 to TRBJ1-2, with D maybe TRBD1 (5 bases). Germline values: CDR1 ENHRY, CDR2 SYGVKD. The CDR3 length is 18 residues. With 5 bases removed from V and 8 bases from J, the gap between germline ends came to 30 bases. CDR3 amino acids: CAISSNWGRGTERLGYTF. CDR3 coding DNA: TGTGCCATCAGTTCTAACTGGGGCCGCGGGACGGAACGGCTAGGCTACACCTTC.

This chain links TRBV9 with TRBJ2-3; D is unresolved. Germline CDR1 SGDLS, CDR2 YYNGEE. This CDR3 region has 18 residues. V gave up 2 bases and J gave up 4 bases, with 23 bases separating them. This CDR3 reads CASSVGEDRNWLSDTQYF. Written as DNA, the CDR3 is TGTGCCAGCAGCGTTGGCGAGGATAGGAATTGGCTCTCAGATACGCAGTATTTT.

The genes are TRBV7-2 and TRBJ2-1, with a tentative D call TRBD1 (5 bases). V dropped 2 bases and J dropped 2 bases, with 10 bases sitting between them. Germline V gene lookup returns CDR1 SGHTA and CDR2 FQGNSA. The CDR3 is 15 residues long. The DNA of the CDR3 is TGTGCCAGCAGCTTAAATTCACAGGCCTACAATGAGCAGTTCTTC. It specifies CASSLNSQAYNEQFF. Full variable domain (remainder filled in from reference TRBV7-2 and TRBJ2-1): GAGVSQSPSNKVTEKGKDVELRCDPISGHTALYWYRQSLGQGLEFLIYFQGNSAPDKSGLPSDRFSAERTGGSVSTLTIQRTQQEDSAVYLCASSLNSQAYNEQFFGPGTRLTVL.

The CDR3 reads CASSSTRLTGTGLNEQFF. The CDR3 DNA sequence: TGTGCCAGCAGTTCCACTCGCCTGACCGGGACAGGGCTTAATGAGCAGTTCTTC. The chain employs TRBV27 and TRBJ2-1, with TRBD1 matching over 9 bases. This CDR3 comprises 18 residues. V gave up 4 bases and J gave up 7 bases; unmatched junction bases: 17. Per the germline V gene, CDR1 is MNHEY and CDR2 is SMNVEV (reference sequence).

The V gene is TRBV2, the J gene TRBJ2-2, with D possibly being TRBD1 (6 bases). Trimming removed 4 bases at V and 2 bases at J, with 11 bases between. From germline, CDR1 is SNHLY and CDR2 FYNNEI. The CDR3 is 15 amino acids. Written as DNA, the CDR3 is TGTGCCAGCAGTGTAGGACAGATCAACACCGGGGAGCTGTTTTTT. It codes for CASSVGQINTGELFF.

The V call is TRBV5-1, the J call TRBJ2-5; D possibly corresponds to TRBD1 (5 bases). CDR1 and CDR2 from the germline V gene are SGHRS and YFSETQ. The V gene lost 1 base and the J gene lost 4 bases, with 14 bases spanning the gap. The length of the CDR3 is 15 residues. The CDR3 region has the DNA TGCGCCAGCAGCTTGCCTGAAACAGGACGAGAGACCCAGTACTTC. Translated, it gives CASSLPETGRETQYF.

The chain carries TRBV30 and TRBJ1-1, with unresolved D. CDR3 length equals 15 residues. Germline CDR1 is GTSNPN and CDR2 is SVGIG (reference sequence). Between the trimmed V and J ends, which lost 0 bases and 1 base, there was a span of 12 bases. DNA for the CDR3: TGTGCCTGGAGTGTATGGGCAGAAAGGAACACTGAAGCTTTCTTT. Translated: CAWSVWAERNTEAFF.

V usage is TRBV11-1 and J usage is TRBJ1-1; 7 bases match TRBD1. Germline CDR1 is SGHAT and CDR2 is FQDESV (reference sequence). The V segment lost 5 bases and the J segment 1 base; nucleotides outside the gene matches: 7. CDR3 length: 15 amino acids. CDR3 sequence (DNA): TGTGCCAGCAGCCCGGGACAGCGATGGAACACTGAAGCTTTCTTT. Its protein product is CASSPGQRWNTEAFF.

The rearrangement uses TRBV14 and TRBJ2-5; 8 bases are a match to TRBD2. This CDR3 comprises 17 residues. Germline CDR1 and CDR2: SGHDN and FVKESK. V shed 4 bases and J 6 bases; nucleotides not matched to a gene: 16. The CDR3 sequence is CASSPWLQRETRKTQYF. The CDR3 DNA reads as TGTGCCAGCAGCCCCTGGCTACAGCGGGAGACGAGAAAGACCCAGTACTTC.

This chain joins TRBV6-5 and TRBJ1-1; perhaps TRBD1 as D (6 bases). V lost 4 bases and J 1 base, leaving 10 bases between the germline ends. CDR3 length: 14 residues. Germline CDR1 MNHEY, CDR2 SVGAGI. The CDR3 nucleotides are TGTGCCAGCAGTTCGATGACAGGGAACACTGAAGCTTTCTTT. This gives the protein CASSSMTGNTEAFF.

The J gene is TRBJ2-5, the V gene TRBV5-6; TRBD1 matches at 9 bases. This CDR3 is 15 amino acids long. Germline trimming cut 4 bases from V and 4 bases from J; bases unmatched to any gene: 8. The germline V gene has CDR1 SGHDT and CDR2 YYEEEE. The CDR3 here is CASSPETGGRETQYF. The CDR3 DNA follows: TGTGCCAGCAGCCCGGAGACAGGGGGACGAGAGACCCAGTACTTC.

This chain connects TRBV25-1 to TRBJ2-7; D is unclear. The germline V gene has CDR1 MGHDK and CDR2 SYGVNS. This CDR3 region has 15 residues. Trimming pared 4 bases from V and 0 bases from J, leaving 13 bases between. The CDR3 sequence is CASSAPPPSSYEQYF. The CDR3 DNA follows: TGTGCCAGCAGTGCCCCTCCCCCGAGCTCCTACGAGCAGTACTTC.

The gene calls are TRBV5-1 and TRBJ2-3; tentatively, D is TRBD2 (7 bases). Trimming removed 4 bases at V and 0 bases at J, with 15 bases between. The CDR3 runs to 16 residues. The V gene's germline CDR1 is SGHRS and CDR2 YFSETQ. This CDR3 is CASSRSWGGSTDTQYF. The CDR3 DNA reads TGCGCCAGCAGCCGGTCCTGGGGGGGCAGCACAGATACGCAGTATTTT.

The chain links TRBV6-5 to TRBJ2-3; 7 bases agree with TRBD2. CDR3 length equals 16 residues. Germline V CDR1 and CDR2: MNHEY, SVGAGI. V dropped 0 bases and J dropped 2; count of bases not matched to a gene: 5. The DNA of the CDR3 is TGTGCCAGCAGTTACTCTACTAGCGCTGCCACAGATACGCAGTATTTT. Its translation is CASSYSTSAATDTQYF.

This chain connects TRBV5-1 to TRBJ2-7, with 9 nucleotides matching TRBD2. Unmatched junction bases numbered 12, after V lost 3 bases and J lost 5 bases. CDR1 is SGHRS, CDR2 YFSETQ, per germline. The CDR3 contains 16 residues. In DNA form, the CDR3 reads TGCGCCAGCAGCTCGGGCCTACTAGCGGGCTTCCACGAGCAGTACTTC. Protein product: CASSSGLLAGFHEQYF.

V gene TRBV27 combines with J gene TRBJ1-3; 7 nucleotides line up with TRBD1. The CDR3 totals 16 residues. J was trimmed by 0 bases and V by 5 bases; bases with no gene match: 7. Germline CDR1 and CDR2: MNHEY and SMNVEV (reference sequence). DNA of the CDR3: TGTGCCAGCAGTACCAGACAGGGACTCTCTGGAAACACCATATATTTT. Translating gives CASSTRQGLSGNTIYF.

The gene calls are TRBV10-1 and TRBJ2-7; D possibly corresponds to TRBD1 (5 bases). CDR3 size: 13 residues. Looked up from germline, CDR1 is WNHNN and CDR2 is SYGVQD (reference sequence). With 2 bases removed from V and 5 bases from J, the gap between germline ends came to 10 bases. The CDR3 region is CASSETSRDEQYF. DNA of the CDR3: TGCGCCAGCAGTGAGACCTCCAGGGACGAGCAGTACTTC.

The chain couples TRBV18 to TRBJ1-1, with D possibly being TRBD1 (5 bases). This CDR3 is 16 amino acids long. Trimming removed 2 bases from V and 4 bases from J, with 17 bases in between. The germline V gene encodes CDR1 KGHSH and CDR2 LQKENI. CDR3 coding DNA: TGTGCCAGCTCACCAGGGTGGCGGGCCGGGGGCACTGAAGCTTTCTTT. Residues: CASSPGWRAGGTEAFF.

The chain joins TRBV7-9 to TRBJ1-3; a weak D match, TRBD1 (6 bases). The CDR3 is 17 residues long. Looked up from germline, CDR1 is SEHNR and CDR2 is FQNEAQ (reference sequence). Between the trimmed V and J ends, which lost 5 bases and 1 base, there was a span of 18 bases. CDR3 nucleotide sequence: TGTGCCAGCAGCAGCGCCTACAGGGTAGTTTCTGGAAACACCATATATTTT. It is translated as CASSSAYRVVSGNTIYF. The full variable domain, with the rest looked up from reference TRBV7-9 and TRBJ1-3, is DTGVSQNPRHKITKRGQNVTFRCDPISEHNRLYWYRQTLGQGPEFLTYFQNEAQLEKSRLLSDRFSAERPKGSFSTLEIQRTEQGDSAMYLCASSSAYRVVSGNTIYFGEGSWLTVV.